Listed below are T cell receptor beta chains from one sample, sequenced in a study of Graves' ophthalmopathy and Graves' hyperthyroidism. MiXCR, applied by TCRdb to the multiplex PCR reads, yields one record per CDR3 protein. The sample contains about 240,000 distinct CDR3 sequences, 45% of which appear only once. The sequencing input was peripheral blood. These receptors all come from an adult man with Graves' ophthalmopathy. Both conserved end residues are part of each CDR3. A D gene is named only where the DNA matches it firmly. Some rows mark clone size as missing; the rest say once, few, many or name a class of expanded clone.

clone_size j_call d_call v_call cdr3_aa cdr3_nt
few TRBJ2-7 - TRBV7-2 CASSLVTQHLFF TGTGCCAGCAGCTTAGTAACTCAGCACCTCTTCTTC
- TRBJ1-1 TRBD1 TRBV20-1 CSATRDRNTEAFF TGCAGTGCCACCAGGGACAGGAACACTGAAGCTTTCTTT
- TRBJ1-1 - TRBV7-2 CASSLASRTFF TGTGCCAGCAGCTTAGCGTCCCGGACTTTCTTT
- TRBJ2-5 TRBD1 TRBV24-1 CATSDQSRTGGLETQYF TGTGCCACCAGTGACCAATCGCGGACAGGTGGTTTGGAGACCCAGTACTTC
- TRBJ1-3 - TRBV10-3 CASTEGPSGNTIYF TGTGCCAGCACGGAGGGTCCCTCTGGAAACACCATATATTTT
- TRBJ1-5 TRBD1 TRBV15 CATSRDTGASNQPQHF TGTGCCACCAGCAGAGATACAGGGGCGAGCAATCAGCCCCAGCATTTT
few TRBJ2-5 - TRBV20-1 CSARPLEAQETQYF TGCAGTGCTAGACCCCTAGAAGCCCAAGAGACCCAGTACTTC
- TRBJ2-7 TRBD1 TRBV5-1 CAGSLGLRQGAGEQYF TGCGCCGGCAGCTTGGGGCTAAGACAGGGGGCGGGAGAGCAGTACTTC
few TRBJ2-2 - TRBV5-4 CASSPAVTGELFF TGTGCCAGCAGCCCTGCCGTGACCGGGGAGCTGTTTTTT
- TRBJ2-7 - TRBV12-3/TRBV12-4 CASSTRDFSYEQYF TGTGCCAGCAGCACACGGGACTTCTCCTACGAGCAGTACTTC
- TRBJ1-5 - TRBV19 CASSPWEGSSNQPQHF TGTGCCAGCAGTCCCTGGGAGGGTAGTAGCAATCAGCCCCAGCATTTT
- TRBJ1-6 - TRBV10-3 CASSLQANSHNSPLHF TGTGCCAGCAGTCTACAGGCGAACAGTCATAATTCACCCCTCCACTTT
- TRBJ1-3 - TRBV6-4 CASSDHPGHFFSGNTIYF TGTGCCAGCAGTGACCACCCTGGACATTTCTTCTCTGGAAACACCATATATTTT
- TRBJ2-7 - TRBV7-2 CASSQELAASYEQYF TGTGCCAGCAGCCAAGAGTTAGCCGCATCCTACGAGCAGTACTTC
- TRBJ1-1 - TRBV5-1 CASSFMGSTEAFF TGCGCCAGCAGCTTTATGGGGAGCACTGAAGCTTTCTTT
once TRBJ2-5 TRBD1 TRBV29-1 CSASSFAGGNMETQYF TGCAGTGCTAGCAGTTTTGCAGGGGGCAATATGGAGACCCAGTACTTC
- TRBJ1-1 TRBD1 TRBV7-9 CASSHPGQVVNEAFF TGTGCCAGCAGTCATCCGGGACAGGTGGTAAACGAAGCTTTCTTT
- TRBJ2-7 TRBD2 TRBV20-1 CSARRGTRGRTYEQYF TGCAGTGCTAGACGCGGGACTCGCGGGAGGACCTACGAGCAGTACTTC
few TRBJ1-2 TRBD1 TRBV19 CASSQRTGRGYGYTF TGTGCCAGTAGCCAACGGACAGGGAGAGGGTATGGCTACACCTTC
- TRBJ1-2 TRBD1 TRBV12-3/TRBV12-4 CASSSPRKGAGYGYTF TGTGCCAGCAGTTCACCTCGGAAGGGGGCTGGCTATGGCTACACCTTC
- TRBJ1-4 TRBD1 TRBV5-1 CASSALQGTNEKLFF TGCGCCAGCAGCGCATTACAGGGGACTAATGAAAAACTGTTTTTT
- TRBJ1-2 TRBD1 TRBV20-1 CSAREGQGVGYTF TGCAGTGCTAGAGAAGGCCAGGGGGTCGGCTACACCTTC
- TRBJ2-7 - TRBV2 CASGAPGDPTREQYF TGTGCCAGCGGCGCCCCTGGTGACCCTACGAGGGAGCAGTACTTC
- TRBJ1-2 TRBD1 TRBV5-8 CASSIETGASYGYTF TGTGCCAGCAGCATCGAGACAGGGGCATCCTATGGCTACACCTTC
- TRBJ2-7 - TRBV5-4 CASSFPGYEQYF TGTGCCAGCAGCTTTCCAGGGTACGAGCAGTACTTC
- TRBJ2-3 - TRBV7-2 CASSSGLDTQYF TGTGCCAGCAGCTCGGGCTTAGATACGCAGTATTTT
- TRBJ1-2 - TRBV7-9 CASSSGGRGANYGYTF TGTGCCAGCAGCTCGGGGGGGCGGGGGGCTAACTATGGCTACACCTTC
- TRBJ1-5 - TRBV9 CASSVEGQNSNQPQHF TGTGCCAGCAGCGTAGAAGGGCAGAATAGCAATCAGCCCCAGCATTTT
- TRBJ1-5 TRBD1 TRBV19 CASSYIRDRGVQPQHF TGTGCCAGTAGTTATATCCGGGACAGGGGGGTTCAGCCCCAGCATTTT
- TRBJ1-2 - TRBV7-9 CASSLAPGQANHGYTF TGTGCCAGCAGCTTGGCTCCGGGACAAGCTAACCATGGCTACACCTTC
- TRBJ1-1 - TRBV10-3 CAIRPRGRRTEAFF TGTGCCATCAGACCCCGGGGGCGCCGCACTGAAGCTTTCTTT
- TRBJ1-2 TRBD1 TRBV7-9 CASSPGGDSGYTF TGTGCCAGCAGCCCAGGGGGCGATTCCGGCTACACCTTC
once TRBJ2-2 - TRBV20-1 CSARDTGRGTGELFF TGCAGTGCTAGAGATACGGGGCGCGGAACCGGGGAGCTGTTTTTT
- TRBJ1-2 - TRBV2 CASSDRLYGYTF TGTGCCAGCAGTGACCGCCTCTATGGCTACACCTTC
- TRBJ1-4 - TRBV19 CASNRPRGHEKLFF TGTGCCAGTAACCGCCCCCGGGGGCATGAAAAACTGTTTTTT
- TRBJ2-7 - TRBV10-3 CASSPAGTGDYEQYF TGTGCCAGCAGCCCAGCGGGGACAGGTGACTACGAGCAGTACTTC
- TRBJ2-7 - TRBV10-3 CAISERGAPGSEQYF TGTGCCATCAGTGAGAGAGGGGCTCCCGGGAGCGAGCAGTACTTC
few TRBJ1-5 - TRBV27 CASSLDIGSRWPQHF TGTGCCAGCAGTTTAGATATCGGGTCTCGGTGGCCCCAGCATTTT
- TRBJ2-5 TRBD1 TRBV12-3/TRBV12-4 CASSYLGTVQETQYF TGTGCCAGCAGTTACCTCGGGACAGTTCAAGAGACCCAGTACTTC
- TRBJ2-2 TRBD2 TRBV7-9 CASSPTWIPDPSGRGTGELFF TGTGCCAGCAGCCCTACTTGGATCCCGGACCCTAGCGGGAGGGGCACCGGGGAGCTGTTTTTT
once TRBJ1-1 TRBD1 TRBV10-3 CAIRPQGANTEAFF TGTGCCATCAGACCGCAGGGGGCCAACACTGAAGCTTTCTTT
- TRBJ2-7 TRBD1 TRBV11-2 CASSHGQGRYEQYF TGTGCCAGCAGCCACGGACAGGGCCGGTACGAGCAGTACTTC
many TRBJ2-7 - TRBV29-1 CSVGLRTPNYEQYF TGCAGCGTTGGGCTTCGGACACCAAACTACGAGCAGTACTTC
- TRBJ2-5 - TRBV12-3/TRBV12-4 CASSYVAGLQETQYF TGTGCCAGCAGTTACGTGGCAGGGCTCCAAGAGACCCAGTACTTC
- TRBJ1-5 TRBD1 TRBV6-1 CASIGGGGQPQHF TGTGCCAGCATAGGGGGCGGGGGCCAGCCCCAGCATTTT
- TRBJ2-7 - TRBV7-9 CASSLDQGEQYF TGTGCCAGCAGCCTTGACCAGGGCGAGCAGTACTTC
- TRBJ2-7 - TRBV2 CASRVGGNYEQYF TGTGCCAGCAGAGTTGGGGGTAACTACGAGCAGTACTTC
- TRBJ2-7 - TRBV29-1 CSVRGGSSYEQYF TGCAGCGTCCGAGGTGGCAGTTCCTACGAGCAGTACTTC
many TRBJ2-5 TRBD1 TRBV29-1 CSVRQGAGETQYF TGCAGCGTTCGACAGGGGGCCGGGGAGACCCAGTACTTC
- TRBJ2-7 - TRBV5-6 CASSGYGLPYEQYF TGTGCCAGCAGCGGGTACGGCCTCCCCTACGAGCAGTACTTC
few TRBJ2-7 TRBD1 TRBV14 CASSQDGWGTVYF TGTGCCAGCAGCCAAGATGGGTGGGGGACAGTGTACTTC
- TRBJ1-1 - TRBV10-3 CAISSDPTKGVEAFF TGTGCCATCAGCTCGGACCCAACCAAGGGGGTTGAAGCTTTCTTT
- TRBJ1-2 TRBD1 TRBV25-1 CASSPRTGGGYGYTF TGTGCCAGCAGTCCCCGGACAGGCGGGGGGTATGGCTACACCTTC
- TRBJ1-6 - TRBV6-4 CASMGTLHF TGTGCCAGCATGGGTACCCTCCACTTT
- TRBJ2-7 - TRBV9 CASSVADNEQYF TGTGCCAGCAGCGTAGCCGACAATGAGCAGTACTTC